This T cell receptor beta chain was identified in a study of T cell repertoires in cytomegalovirus infection. Turning to the study itself: CMV infection plus the matching HLA type was flagged by public TCR beta signatures.

On this clonotype itself: Its antigen is still unknown. One end of the junction is discordant with germline, which a read error may explain.

Regarding the study as a whole: HLA-C-restricted CMV-specific TCR beta clonotypes prevailed in the ex vivo response. There were carriers of CMV plus the relevant HLA, and cumulative public TCR beta family frequency identified them.

The CDR3 has 15 amino acids. Germline CDR1 and CDR2: SGHVS and FNYEAQ. TCRdb used MiXCR to reprocess the reads, holding one entry per CDR3 protein. Seen here are a few hundred thousand distinct CDR3 sequences, more than 8% observed once, and the top ten hold over 3.5%. The receptor's source is a human donor in good health (CMV status not recorded). Some clones in this sample may be carry-over from other donors' samples. The V and J genes are TRBV7-6 and TRBJ2-7; TRBD1 matches at 11 bases. The sample taken for sequencing was PBMCs. The DNA for the CDR3 is TGTGCCAGCAGCCCAGGACAGGGGGCCCTCTACGAGCAGTCCTTC. Protein product: CASSPGQGALYEQSF.